The 26 T cell receptor beta chains listed next were all sequenced from one sample in a study of T cell responses to AZD1222 COVID-19 vaccine. The table came from immunoSEQ multiplex PCR; TCRdb's copy has only in-frame clones and leaves some out. In the table there are fewer than 150,000 clones, roughly 92% of which are singletons. Sequences were derived from peripheral blood, sampled on day 0 of AZD1222 vaccination. These receptors originate from an adult in good health.

The chain joins TRBV27 to TRBJ1-1; perhaps TRBD1 as D (5 bases). V lost 2 bases to trimming and J lost 4 bases, with 11 bases between them. CDR3 length equals 14 residues. Germline V gene lookup returns CDR1 MNHEY and CDR2 SMNVEV (reference sequence). The CDR3 DNA is TGTGCCAGCAGTTTACAGGGCTACGGCACTGAAGCTTTCTTT. Translating gives CASSLQGYGTEAFF.

The chain carries TRBV20-1 and TRBJ1-2; TRBD1 might be the D (6 bases). Germline CDR1 DFQATT, CDR2 SNEGSKA (reference sequence). The CDR3 spans 13 residues. V gave up 3 bases and J gave up 7 bases, with 15 bases separating them. In DNA, the CDR3 is TGCAGTGCTAGTCGTCAGGGGTTTTCTGGCTACACCTTC. It yields the protein CSASRQGFSGYTF.

This chain connects TRBV5-1 to TRBJ1-2, with D possibly TRBD1 on 5 matching bases. Per the germline V gene, CDR1 is SGHRS and CDR2 is YFSETQ. V was clipped by 6 bases and J by 6 bases, with 15 bases between them. The CDR3 totals 13 residues. CDR3 sequence reads: CASTKDSYNGYTF. CDR3 in DNA: TGCGCCAGCACCAAAGACAGTTATAATGGCTACACCTTC.

The rearrangement uses TRBV5-1 and TRBJ1-2; the D gene is possibly TRBD1 (6 bases). Germline CDR1 SGHRS, CDR2 YFSETQ. The CDR3 runs to 16 residues. Deletions cut 4 bases from V and 0 bases from J, with 16 bases between. For the CDR3, the DNA is TGCGCCAGCAGCAGGGGGGACCGACGAGCTAACTATGGCTACACCTTC. Residues: CASSRGDRRANYGYTF.

V is TRBV28 and J is TRBJ2-1; D is ambiguous. Germline loops: CDR1 MDHEN, CDR2 SYDVKM. The V end was cut by 6 bases, the J end by 2 bases, with 8 bases between. The CDR3 runs 13 residues. CDR3 sequence reads: CASRGEPYNEQFF. The DNA for the CDR3 is TGTGCCAGCAGAGGTGAACCCTACAATGAGCAGTTCTTC.

This chain uses TRBV7-2 with TRBJ1-1, with D unclear. Trimming stripped 1 base from V and 2 bases from J, with 8 bases between. Germline V lookup: CDR1 SGHTA, CDR2 FQGNSA. The length of the CDR3 is 14 residues. CDR3 protein: CASSLVTENTEAFF. The DNA for the CDR3 is TGTGCCAGCAGCTTAGTAACGGAAAACACTGAAGCTTTCTTT.

This chain connects TRBV2 to TRBJ2-2; 7 nucleotides match TRBD1. V trimming: 7 bases; J trimming: 0 bases; junction bases outside the gene matches: 5. The CDR3 is 15 amino acids. CDR1 SNHLY and CDR2 FYNNEI come from the germline V gene. The CDR3 protein is CASNPGTANTGELFF. The CDR3 nucleotides read TGTGCCAGCAATCCCGGGACAGCGAACACCGGGGAGCTGTTTTTT.

This chain joins TRBV6-5 and TRBJ1-1, with D unresolved. Germline loops: CDR1 MNHEY, CDR2 SVGAGI. Trimming removed 0 bases from V and 3 bases from J, with 5 bases in between. CDR3 length: 13 amino acids. The CDR3 bases are TGTGCCAGCAGTTACTCGTCGGACACTGAAGCTTTCTTT. It codes for CASSYSSDTEAFF.

The chain links TRBV5-1 to TRBJ1-2, with D unresolved. V lost 0 bases and J 3 bases, leaving 6 bases between the germline ends. CDR1 is SGHRS and CDR2 is YFSETQ in the germline V gene. The CDR3 is 13 amino acids. The DNA of the CDR3 is TGCGCCAGCAGCTTGGACGGGGACTATGGCTACACCTTC. Protein sequence: CASSLDGDYGYTF. Supplemented by reference TRBV5-1 and TRBJ1-2, the full variable domain reads KAGVTQTPRYLIKTRGQQVTLSCSPISGHRSVSWYQQTPGQGLQFLFEYFSETQRNKGNFPGRFSGRQFSNSRSEMNVSTLELGDSALYLCASSLDGDYGYTFGSGTRLTVV.

The chain is built from TRBV21-1 and TRBJ1-1. TRBV21-1 is a pseudogene. There are 18 residues in the CDR3. The chain's CDR3 is CASSIAPGKGVLNTEAFF. Written as DNA, the CDR3 is TGTGCCAGCAGCATCGCGCCCGGCAAGGGCGTCTTGAACACTGAAGCTTTCTTT.

The sample holds one count of this clone. V and J are TRBV7-8 and TRBJ2-3; 14 bases are shared with TRBD2. The V gene end was trimmed by 5 bases and the J gene end by 2 bases; junction bases not matched to a gene: 9. CDR3 length: 18 amino acids. The germline gives CDR1 SGHVS, CDR2 FQNEAQ. The chain's CDR3 is CASSPGTSGGFFTDTQYF. For the CDR3, the DNA is TGTGCCAGCAGCCCTGGGACTAGCGGGGGATTCTTCACAGATACGCAGTATTTT.

V is TRBV15 and J is TRBJ1-4, with TRBD1 as a possible D gene (5 bases). This CDR3 spans 15 amino acids. CDR1 is LNHNV, CDR2 YYDKDF, per germline (reference sequence). V lost 5 bases and J 4 bases, leaving 14 bases between the germline ends. The CDR3 spells CATSSPAGINEKLFF. The DNA of the CDR3 is TGTGCCACCAGCTCCCCCGCAGGGATTAATGAAAAACTGTTTTTT.

This rearrangement joins TRBV2 to TRBJ1-5; the D gene is possibly TRBD1 (6 bases). V was cut by 7 bases and J by 3 bases, with 10 bases left in between. Germline assignment: CDR1 SNHLY and CDR2 FYNNEI. CDR3 length: 13 amino acids. Written as DNA, the CDR3 is TGTGCCAGCATTAGGGACATCAATCAGCCCCAGCATTTT. It codes for CASIRDINQPQHF.

This sequence joins TRBV18 and TRBJ1-2; unclear D gene. Germline-derived CDR1 and CDR2 are KGHSH and LQKENI. With 8 bases removed from V and 6 bases from J, the gap between germline ends came to 16 bases. The CDR3 is 13 amino acids. CDR3 residues: CASRRSQEDGYTF. DNA of the CDR3: TGTGCCAGCAGACGATCTCAAGAGGATGGCTACACCTTC.

The V gene is TRBV11-2, the J gene TRBJ2-6, with D possibly being TRBD1 (5 bases). The germline V and J ends were trimmed by 3 bases and 2 bases, with 8 bases remaining between them. In germline, CDR1 is SGHAT, CDR2 FQNNGV. The CDR3 extends over 15 amino acids. CDR3 amino acids: CASSLDITGANVLTF. The CDR3 DNA reads as TGTGCCAGCAGCTTGGACATTACTGGGGCCAACGTCCTGACTTTC.

The CDR3 sequence is CASSLQNENYGYTF. For the CDR3, the DNA is TGCGCCAGCAGTCTTCAGAACGAGAACTATGGCTACACCTTC. J is TRBJ1-2 and V is TRBV5-1; D gene unclear. Germline V gene lookup returns CDR1 SGHRS and CDR2 YFSETQ. Between the trimmed V and J ends, which lost 5 bases and 2 bases, there was a span of 13 bases. The CDR3 is 14 residues long. Using reference TRBV5-1 and TRBJ1-2 for the parts outside the CDR3, the full variable domain is KAGVTQTPRYLIKTRGQQVTLSCSPISGHRSVSWYQQTPGQGLQFLFEYFSETQRNKGNFPGRFSGRQFSNSRSEMNVSTLELGDSALYLCASSLQNENYGYTFGSGTRLTVV.

The table lists this clone with a few counts. CDR3 bases: TGTGCCAGCAGCTCCCTACGGGGGGGGGCCTCTGAAGAAAAACTGTTTTTT. It codes for CASSSLRGGASEEKLFF. V usage is TRBV11-2 and J usage is TRBJ1-4; possible D gene TRBD1, 6 bases. Looked up from germline, CDR1 is SGHAT and CDR2 is FQNNGV. The CDR3 spans 17 residues. V was cut by 4 bases and J by 8 bases, with 23 bases left in between.

The chain combines TRBV29-1 with TRBJ1-4; 7 bases match TRBD1. Looked up from germline, CDR1 is SQVTM and CDR2 is ANQGSEA. Trimming at V came to 3 bases and at J to 8 bases, leaving 3 bases not matched to a gene. This CDR3 comprises 12 residues. The CDR3 sequence is CSVDGGGEKLFF. DNA for the CDR3: TGCAGCGTTGATGGAGGGGGCGAAAAACTGTTTTTT. The whole variable domain, filled in from reference TRBV29-1 and TRBJ1-4, reads SAVISQKPSRDICQRGTSLTIQCQVDSQVTMMFWYRQQPGQSLTLIATANQGSEATYESGFVIDKFPISRPNLTFSTLTVSNMSPEDSSIYLCSVDGGGEKLFFGSGTQLSVL.

The chain has TRBV10-3 and TRBJ1-6; possibly TRBD1 for D (5 bases). Germline lookup yields CDR1 ENHRY and CDR2 SYGVKD. Trimming removed 4 bases from V and 7 bases from J, with 11 bases in between. The CDR3 has 14 residues. CDR3 loop: CAISGGTLNSPLHF. CDR3 coding DNA: TGTGCCATCAGTGGGGGGACTCTCAATTCACCCCTCCACTTT.

Turning to this clone: The identical CDR3 is also encoded by other nucleotide sequences in the sample. The chain employs TRBV5-1 and TRBJ1-1; 7 bases agree with TRBD1. The V segment lost 4 bases and the J segment 1 base; nucleotides outside the gene matches: 4. CDR3 length: 14 amino acids. The germline V gene has CDR1 SGHRS and CDR2 YFSETQ. The CDR3 DNA sequence: TGCGCCAGCAGCAGGGGACAGTCGAACACTGAAGCTTTCTTT. It encodes CASSRGQSNTEAFF.

CDR3 in amino acids: CASSYTGSNEQYF. The CDR3 DNA is TGTGCCAGCAGTTATACAGGGTCCAACGAGCAGTACTTC. V usage is TRBV6-1 and J usage is TRBJ2-7; D possibly corresponds to TRBD1 (6 bases). V was cut by 5 bases and J by 5 bases, with 13 bases left in between. This CDR3 is 13 amino acids long. Germline loops: CDR1 MNHNS, CDR2 SASEGT.

The V and J genes are TRBV9 and TRBJ2-1; D tentatively reads TRBD1 or TRBD2 (5 bases each). The CDR3 has 15 residues. The germline gives CDR1 SGDLS, CDR2 YYNGEE. Trimming shortened V by 4 bases and J by 8 bases, and 19 bases separated the two germline ends. The CDR3 region is CASSPRGVGTDEQFF. The DNA of the CDR3 is TGTGCCAGCAGCCCCCGGGGCGTTGGTACGGATGAGCAGTTCTTC.

This clone was seen a handful of times. V and J are TRBV28 and TRBJ1-4; TRBD1 might be the D (6 bases). The CDR3 totals 16 residues. Germline loops: CDR1 MDHEN, CDR2 SYDVKM. The V end was cut by 1 base, the J end by 4 bases, with 13 bases between. In DNA form, the CDR3 reads TGTGCCAGCAGTTTATCCCAGGGGACCCTTAATGAAAAACTGTTTTTT. It is translated as CASSLSQGTLNEKLFF.

J is TRBJ1-4 and V is TRBV19; D call uncertain. This CDR3 is 15 amino acids long. Germline V gene sequence: CDR1 LNHDA, CDR2 SQIVND (reference sequence). V was shortened by 0 bases and J by 1 base, with 6 bases between the two germline ends. The CDR3 DNA is TGTGCCAGTAGTATAGATCGGGGAACTAATGAAAAACTGTTTTTT. This gives the protein CASSIDRGTNEKLFF.

The rearrangement joins TRBV19 to TRBJ2-7; TRBD2 aligns across 9 bases. Germline CDR1 is LNHDA and CDR2 is SQIVND (reference sequence). With 6 bases clipped from V and 0 bases from J, the junction kept 6 bases outside the gene matches. The CDR3 loop spans 15 amino acids. The chain's CDR3 is CASSPLAGSSYEQYF. Here the CDR3 DNA reads TGTGCCAGTAGCCCCCTAGCGGGGAGCTCCTACGAGCAGTACTTC.

The chain joins TRBV5-1 to TRBJ1-2; D is unclear. This CDR3 comprises 13 residues. Trimming cost V 1 base and J 3 bases, with 7 bases left between them. CDR1 is SGHRS, CDR2 YFSETQ, per germline. The CDR3 DNA is TGCGCCAGCAGCTTGCTGTCAGACTATGGCTACACCTTC. Translation gives CASSLLSDYGYTF.